What follows are 30 T cell receptor beta chains derived from one specimen sequenced in a study of blood T cell repertoires in COVID-19. Assay: immunoSEQ multiplex PCR; the TCRdb copy retains only in-frame clones and omits some. The sample carries hundreds of thousands of clones, roughly 84% recorded once. Specimen: peripheral blood. All receptors come from a human donor in a cohort sampled during active COVID-19.

The V call is TRBV28, the J call TRBJ1-1; no reliable D call. V was trimmed by 7 bases and J by 0 bases, leaving 12 bases between them. The CDR3 length is 14 residues. CDR1 is MDHEN and CDR2 is SYDVKM in the germline V gene. The CDR3 spells CASKLAPVNTEAFF. The DNA for the CDR3 is TGTGCCAGCAAACTAGCCCCGGTGAACACTGAAGCTTTCTTT. The variable domain in full, completed from reference TRBV28 and TRBJ1-1, reads DVKVTQSSRYLVKRTGEKVFLECVQDMDHENMFWYRQDPGLGLRLIYFSYDVKMKEKGDIPEGYSVSREKKERFSLILESASTNQTSMYLCASKLAPVNTEAFFGQGTRLTVV.

This clone was seen a single time. This chain links TRBV3-1 (or the pseudogene TRBV3-2) with TRBJ1-2; D possibly corresponds to TRBD1 (5 bases). Per the germline V gene, CDR1 is LGHDT and CDR2 is YNNKEL (reference sequence). The CDR3 consists of 15 residues. V gave up 4 bases and J gave up 5 bases, with 17 bases separating them. CDR3 amino acids: CASSPAGQKFYGYTF. CDR3 sequence (DNA): TGTGCCAGCAGCCCAGCGGGGCAGAAGTTTTATGGCTACACCTTC.

This clone was counted ten times or more. CDR3 sequence (DNA): TGTGCCAGCAGCTTAGATCTTGATGGCTACACCTTC. Its translation: CASSLDLDGYTF. The rearrangement links TRBV11-2 to TRBJ1-2; no definite D call. V shed 0 bases and J shed 6 bases, with 5 bases lying between them. CDR3 size: 12 residues. Germline values: CDR1 SGHAT, CDR2 FQNNGV. Supplemented by reference TRBV11-2 and TRBJ1-2, the full variable domain reads EAGVAQSPRYKIIEKRQSVAFWCNPISGHATLYWYQQILGQGPKLLIQFQNNGVVDDSQLPKDRFSAERLKGVDSTLKIQPAKLEDSAVYLCASSLDLDGYTFGSGTRLTVV.

The chain is built from TRBV19 and TRBJ1-2, with D unresolved. The CDR3 has 13 amino acids. The germline V gene encodes CDR1 LNHDA and CDR2 SQIVND (reference sequence). The germline V and J ends were trimmed by 7 bases and 3 bases, with 12 bases remaining between them. The CDR3: CASTSGWHYGYTF. DNA for the CDR3: TGTGCCAGTACCTCAGGCTGGCACTATGGCTACACCTTC.

The chain has TRBV19 and TRBJ2-3, with 8 bases aligning to TRBD1. This CDR3 contains 17 residues. The J segment lost 6 bases and the V segment lost 5 bases, leaving 16 bases of the junction unmatched. Germline lookup yields CDR1 LNHDA and CDR2 SQIVND (reference sequence). The CDR3 region is CASSGRRDRKLTDTQYF. CDR3 sequence (DNA): TGTGCCAGTAGTGGACGCCGGGACAGGAAACTCACGGATACGCAGTATTTT.

CDR3 in DNA: TGTGCCAGCAGCTCAGGACTGAAACAAGAGACCCAGTACTTC. Protein sequence: CASSSGLKQETQYF. The chain uses TRBV11-3 and TRBJ2-5; D may be TRBD2 (5 bases). Trimming removed 4 bases from V and 2 bases from J, with 11 bases in between. Germline assignment: CDR1 SGHNT and CDR2 YENEEA. This CDR3 spans 14 amino acids.

The V gene is TRBV24-1, the J gene TRBJ1-1; 7 bases map to TRBD1. Looked up from germline, CDR1 is KGHDR and CDR2 is SFDVKD. J lost 6 bases, V lost 2 bases, and 8 bases had no gene match. The CDR3 is made up of 15 amino acids. For the CDR3, the DNA is TGTGCCACCAGTGATTCGTTTACAGGGGAATCTGAAGCTTTCTTT. Translation gives CATSDSFTGESEAFF.

The chain employs TRBV3-1 (or the pseudogene TRBV3-2) and TRBJ2-7, with D perhaps matching TRBD2 (6 bases). V was clipped by 4 bases and J by 2 bases, with 15 bases between them. Germline CDR1 is LGHDT and CDR2 is YNNKEL (reference sequence). This CDR3 comprises 15 residues. This CDR3 reads CASSPAGTFTYEQYF. CDR3 nucleotides: TGTGCCAGCAGCCCCGCCGGGACTTTTACCTACGAGCAGTACTTC.

The J gene is TRBJ2-1, the V gene TRBV4-2; 9 bases are shared with TRBD2. The CDR3 contains 16 residues. Germline trimming cut 4 bases from V and 8 bases from J; bases unmatched to any gene: 12. Germline values: CDR1 LGHNA, CDR2 YNFKEQ. In DNA, the CDR3 is TGTGCCAGCAGCCTAAGACGCGCGGGAGGGGGGGATGAGCAGTTCTTC. It translates to CASSLRRAGGGDEQFF.

The CDR3 is CASSRGTGSSYNSPLHF. CDR3 nucleotide sequence: TGTGCCAGCAGCCGTGGGACAGGGAGCTCCTATAATTCACCCCTCCACTTT. The rearrangement links TRBV27 to TRBJ1-6, with 9 nucleotides matching TRBD1. The ends lost 6 bases at V and 0 bases at J; junction bases unmatched: 6. The CDR3 is 17 residues long. In germline, CDR1 is MNHEY, CDR2 SMNVEV (reference sequence).

In its sample, this clone was seen a few times. This chain links TRBV3-1 (or the pseudogene TRBV3-2) with TRBJ1-5; no clear D. This CDR3 has 14 residues. Germline loops: CDR1 LGHDT, CDR2 YNNKEL (reference sequence). V lost 6 bases and J lost 7, with 16 bases in between. The CDR3 DNA follows: TGTGCCAGCAGGAAGGCGGGAGGGAGCCAGCCCCAGCATTTT. This gives the protein CASRKAGGSQPQHF.

This rearrangement joins TRBV11-2 to TRBJ2-7, with 8 bases fitting TRBD1. Unmatched junction bases numbered 7, after V lost 1 base and J lost 2 bases. The CDR3 totals 16 residues. CDR1 SGHAT and CDR2 FQNNGV come from the germline V gene. The CDR3 region is CASSLVRAGGAYEQYF. The CDR3 nucleotides read TGTGCCAGCAGCTTAGTTAGGGCAGGGGGCGCCTACGAGCAGTACTTC. The variable domain in full, with the rest retrieved from reference TRBV11-2 and TRBJ2-7, is EAGVAQSPRYKIIEKRQSVAFWCNPISGHATLYWYQQILGQGPKLLIQFQNNGVVDDSQLPKDRFSAERLKGVDSTLKIQPAKLEDSAVYLCASSLVRAGGAYEQYFGPGTRLTVT.

The J gene is TRBJ1-5, the V gene TRBV28; no definite D call. Per the germline V gene, CDR1 is MDHEN and CDR2 is SYDVKM. The CDR3 has 12 amino acids. V was shortened by 3 bases and J by 7 bases, with 7 bases between the two germline ends. CDR3 loop: CASSLRVQPQHF. CDR3 coding DNA: TGTGCCAGCAGTTTGAGGGTCCAGCCCCAGCATTTT.

This chain joins TRBV6-6 and TRBJ1-1, with D perhaps TRBD1 (6 bases). The V gene lost 6 bases and the J gene lost 4 bases, with 15 bases spanning the gap. The CDR3 contains 14 residues. Per the germline V gene, CDR1 is MNHNY and CDR2 is SVGAGI (reference sequence). Written as DNA, the CDR3 is TGTGCCAGCAGCCTCGGGGGAGGGGGCACTGAAGCTTTCTTT. Translation gives CASSLGGGGTEAFF.

The chain is built from TRBV28 and TRBJ2-7; 9 bases map to TRBD1. Germline trimming cut 8 bases from V and 5 bases from J; bases unmatched to any gene: 7. The CDR3 runs to 13 residues. Looked up from germline, CDR1 is MDHEN and CDR2 is SYDVKM. The CDR3 loop reads CASLGQGRDEQYF. CDR3 DNA: TGTGCCAGCCTCGGACAGGGGAGGGACGAGCAGTACTTC. The complete variable domain, with remaining parts taken from reference TRBV28 and TRBJ2-7, reads DVKVTQSSRYLVKRTGEKVFLECVQDMDHENMFWYRQDPGLGLRLIYFSYDVKMKEKGDIPEGYSVSREKKERFSLILESASTNQTSMYLCASLGQGRDEQYFGPGTRLTVT.

This chain links TRBV27 with TRBJ2-4; perhaps TRBD2 as D (5 bases). Trimming took off 2 bases at V and 6 bases at J, with 14 bases between the two ends. CDR3 length: 15 residues. Germline V lookup: CDR1 MNHEY, CDR2 SMNVEV (reference sequence). The CDR3 DNA reads TGTGCCAGCAGTTTAAGAGAGGGCTCCTTAAACATTCAGTACTTC. Protein sequence: CASSLREGSLNIQYF.

This rearrangement joins TRBV5-1 to TRBJ1-1, with 9 bases identical to TRBD1. J gave up 6 bases and V 1 base, and 10 bases lay outside the gene matches. The CDR3 has 16 residues. Germline CDR1 and CDR2: SGHRS and YFSETQ. The chain's CDR3 is CASSLSATGGLAEAFF. CDR3 DNA: TGCGCCAGCAGCTTGTCTGCGACAGGGGGTTTAGCTGAAGCTTTCTTT.

The genes are TRBV7-8 and TRBJ2-2, with D maybe TRBD2 (6 bases). The CDR3 runs to 16 residues. CDR1 and CDR2 (germline): SGHVS, FQNEAQ. With 4 bases removed from V and 1 base from J, the gap between germline ends came to 13 bases. CDR3 in DNA: TGTGCCAGCAGCTCGCCAGACGGGGGGAACACCGGGGAGCTGTTTTTT. Its protein is CASSSPDGGNTGELFF.

The CDR3 region is CASSEEVQGSNTEAFF. The CDR3 DNA sequence: TGTGCCAGCAGTGAAGAGGTACAGGGGTCGAACACTGAAGCTTTCTTT. The chain is built from TRBV6-1 and TRBJ1-1; 7 nucleotides align to TRBD1. V lost 1 base, J lost 1 base, and 6 bases stayed unmatched. The CDR3 loop spans 16 amino acids. The germline V gene encodes CDR1 MNHNS and CDR2 SASEGT.

The gene calls are TRBV6-6 and TRBJ2-3; D not resolved. Looked up from germline, CDR1 is MNHNY and CDR2 is SVGAGI (reference sequence). This CDR3 contains 15 residues. The V and J ends lost 7 bases and 2 bases respectively, with 16 bases between them. The CDR3 loop reads CASKKEPHYTDTQYF. The CDR3 region has the DNA TGTGCCAGCAAAAAAGAGCCCCATTACACAGATACGCAGTATTTT.

The J gene is TRBJ1-6, the V gene TRBV19; D is possibly TRBD1 (6 bases). CDR3 length: 15 amino acids. Germline assignment: CDR1 LNHDA and CDR2 SQIVND (reference sequence). Trimming pared 7 bases from V and 9 bases from J, leaving 19 bases between. The DNA for the CDR3 is TGTGCCAGTACCTCGGGAGGGGGTTTTCTTTCACCCCTCCACTTT. Protein sequence: CASTSGGGFLSPLHF.

Concerning this clone itself: This same CDR3 is encoded by further DNA sequences in the sample. In nucleotides, the CDR3 is TGTGCCAGTAGTATACTAGCGGGAGGGCCTTACGAGCAGTACTTC. It specifies CASSILAGGPYEQYF. The V call is TRBV19, the J call TRBJ2-7; 12 bases align to TRBD2. The CDR3 length is 15 residues. With 2 bases clipped from V and 4 bases from J, the junction kept 3 bases outside the gene matches. Germline V lookup: CDR1 LNHDA, CDR2 SQIVND (reference sequence).

The CDR3 loop reads CASGRTGEYYGYTF. CDR3 nucleotide sequence: TGTGCCAGCGGTCGGACAGGGGAGTACTATGGCTACACCTTC. This rearrangement joins TRBV27 to TRBJ1-2; 9 positions match TRBD1. The length of the CDR3 is 14 residues. Germline CDR1 is MNHEY and CDR2 is SMNVEV (reference sequence). V lost 8 bases, J lost 3 bases, and 7 bases stayed unmatched.

V usage is TRBV6-4 and J usage is TRBJ1-2, with 9 bases fitting TRBD1. Germline loops: CDR1 MRHNA, CDR2 SNTAGT. This CDR3 contains 14 residues. V lost 6 bases and J lost 8; bases outside the gene matches: 10. CDR3: CASSQTGGRGGYTF. The CDR3 DNA reads as TGTGCCAGCAGCCAAACAGGGGGCCGGGGCGGCTACACCTTC.

V gene TRBV5-6 combines with J gene TRBJ2-7; D is perhaps TRBD1 (5 bases). CDR3 length: 14 residues. V lost 1 base, J lost 6 bases, and 14 bases lay in between. Germline CDR1 and CDR2: SGHDT and YYEEEE. CDR3 DNA sequence: TGTGCCAGCAGCTTGAAACAGGCCAGCGTCGAGCAGTACTTC. Amino acid sequence: CASSLKQASVEQYF.

Remarks on this clone: The identical CDR3 is also encoded by other nucleotide sequences in the sample. The rearrangement links TRBV18 to TRBJ1-1, with 9 bases matching TRBD1. CDR1 is KGHSH and CDR2 is LQKENI in the germline V gene. V trimming: 4 bases; J trimming: 4 bases; junction bases outside the gene matches: 4. The CDR3 totals 14 residues. CDR3 region: CASSRGQGGTEAFF. The CDR3, as DNA: TGTGCCAGCTCACGGGGACAGGGTGGCACTGAAGCTTTCTTT. Full variable domain (remainder filled in from reference TRBV18 and TRBJ1-1): NAGVMQNPRHLVRRRGQEARLRCSPMKGHSHVYWYRQLPEEGLKFMVYLQKENIIDESGMPKERFSAEFPKEGPSILRIQQVVRGDSAAYFCASSRGQGGTEAFFGQGTRLTVV.

V and J are TRBV24-1 and TRBJ2-1; 9 nucleotides agree with TRBD1. The CDR3 runs to 14 residues. Per the germline V gene, CDR1 is KGHDR and CDR2 is SFDVKD. J lost 7 bases, V lost 7 bases, and 7 bases had no gene match. CDR3 sequence: CATRGDRETNEQFF. The CDR3 DNA reads TGTGCCACCAGAGGGGACAGGGAAACAAATGAGCAGTTCTTC.

The genes are TRBV18 and TRBJ1-5; perhaps TRBD1 as D (6 bases). Trimming took off 6 bases at V and 4 bases at J, with 19 bases between the two ends. The germline V gene has CDR1 KGHSH and CDR2 LQKENI. The length of the CDR3 is 16 residues. The CDR3 reads CASSRTKWDINQPQHF. The CDR3 DNA sequence: TGTGCCAGCTCCCGGACGAAATGGGACATTAATCAGCCCCAGCATTTT.

The rearrangement joins TRBV7-9 to TRBJ2-7; TRBD1 matches 11 bases. CDR3 size: 15 residues. V dropped 6 bases and J dropped 3; count of bases not matched to a gene: 7. Looked up from germline, CDR1 is SEHNR and CDR2 is FQNEAQ (reference sequence). The CDR3 DNA sequence: TGTGCCAGCAGAGAAGCCGGGACAGGGGGCTACGAGCAGTACTTC. Amino acids: CASREAGTGGYEQYF.

This clone appeared a few times. V usage is TRBV24-1 and J usage is TRBJ2-3, with D uncertain. V lost 6 bases to trimming and J lost 4 bases, with 13 bases between them. Germline CDR1 KGHDR, CDR2 SFDVKD. This CDR3 has 14 amino acids. CDR3: CATSSTVPADTQYF. CDR3 nucleotide sequence: TGTGCCACCAGTTCCACGGTCCCCGCAGATACGCAGTATTTT.